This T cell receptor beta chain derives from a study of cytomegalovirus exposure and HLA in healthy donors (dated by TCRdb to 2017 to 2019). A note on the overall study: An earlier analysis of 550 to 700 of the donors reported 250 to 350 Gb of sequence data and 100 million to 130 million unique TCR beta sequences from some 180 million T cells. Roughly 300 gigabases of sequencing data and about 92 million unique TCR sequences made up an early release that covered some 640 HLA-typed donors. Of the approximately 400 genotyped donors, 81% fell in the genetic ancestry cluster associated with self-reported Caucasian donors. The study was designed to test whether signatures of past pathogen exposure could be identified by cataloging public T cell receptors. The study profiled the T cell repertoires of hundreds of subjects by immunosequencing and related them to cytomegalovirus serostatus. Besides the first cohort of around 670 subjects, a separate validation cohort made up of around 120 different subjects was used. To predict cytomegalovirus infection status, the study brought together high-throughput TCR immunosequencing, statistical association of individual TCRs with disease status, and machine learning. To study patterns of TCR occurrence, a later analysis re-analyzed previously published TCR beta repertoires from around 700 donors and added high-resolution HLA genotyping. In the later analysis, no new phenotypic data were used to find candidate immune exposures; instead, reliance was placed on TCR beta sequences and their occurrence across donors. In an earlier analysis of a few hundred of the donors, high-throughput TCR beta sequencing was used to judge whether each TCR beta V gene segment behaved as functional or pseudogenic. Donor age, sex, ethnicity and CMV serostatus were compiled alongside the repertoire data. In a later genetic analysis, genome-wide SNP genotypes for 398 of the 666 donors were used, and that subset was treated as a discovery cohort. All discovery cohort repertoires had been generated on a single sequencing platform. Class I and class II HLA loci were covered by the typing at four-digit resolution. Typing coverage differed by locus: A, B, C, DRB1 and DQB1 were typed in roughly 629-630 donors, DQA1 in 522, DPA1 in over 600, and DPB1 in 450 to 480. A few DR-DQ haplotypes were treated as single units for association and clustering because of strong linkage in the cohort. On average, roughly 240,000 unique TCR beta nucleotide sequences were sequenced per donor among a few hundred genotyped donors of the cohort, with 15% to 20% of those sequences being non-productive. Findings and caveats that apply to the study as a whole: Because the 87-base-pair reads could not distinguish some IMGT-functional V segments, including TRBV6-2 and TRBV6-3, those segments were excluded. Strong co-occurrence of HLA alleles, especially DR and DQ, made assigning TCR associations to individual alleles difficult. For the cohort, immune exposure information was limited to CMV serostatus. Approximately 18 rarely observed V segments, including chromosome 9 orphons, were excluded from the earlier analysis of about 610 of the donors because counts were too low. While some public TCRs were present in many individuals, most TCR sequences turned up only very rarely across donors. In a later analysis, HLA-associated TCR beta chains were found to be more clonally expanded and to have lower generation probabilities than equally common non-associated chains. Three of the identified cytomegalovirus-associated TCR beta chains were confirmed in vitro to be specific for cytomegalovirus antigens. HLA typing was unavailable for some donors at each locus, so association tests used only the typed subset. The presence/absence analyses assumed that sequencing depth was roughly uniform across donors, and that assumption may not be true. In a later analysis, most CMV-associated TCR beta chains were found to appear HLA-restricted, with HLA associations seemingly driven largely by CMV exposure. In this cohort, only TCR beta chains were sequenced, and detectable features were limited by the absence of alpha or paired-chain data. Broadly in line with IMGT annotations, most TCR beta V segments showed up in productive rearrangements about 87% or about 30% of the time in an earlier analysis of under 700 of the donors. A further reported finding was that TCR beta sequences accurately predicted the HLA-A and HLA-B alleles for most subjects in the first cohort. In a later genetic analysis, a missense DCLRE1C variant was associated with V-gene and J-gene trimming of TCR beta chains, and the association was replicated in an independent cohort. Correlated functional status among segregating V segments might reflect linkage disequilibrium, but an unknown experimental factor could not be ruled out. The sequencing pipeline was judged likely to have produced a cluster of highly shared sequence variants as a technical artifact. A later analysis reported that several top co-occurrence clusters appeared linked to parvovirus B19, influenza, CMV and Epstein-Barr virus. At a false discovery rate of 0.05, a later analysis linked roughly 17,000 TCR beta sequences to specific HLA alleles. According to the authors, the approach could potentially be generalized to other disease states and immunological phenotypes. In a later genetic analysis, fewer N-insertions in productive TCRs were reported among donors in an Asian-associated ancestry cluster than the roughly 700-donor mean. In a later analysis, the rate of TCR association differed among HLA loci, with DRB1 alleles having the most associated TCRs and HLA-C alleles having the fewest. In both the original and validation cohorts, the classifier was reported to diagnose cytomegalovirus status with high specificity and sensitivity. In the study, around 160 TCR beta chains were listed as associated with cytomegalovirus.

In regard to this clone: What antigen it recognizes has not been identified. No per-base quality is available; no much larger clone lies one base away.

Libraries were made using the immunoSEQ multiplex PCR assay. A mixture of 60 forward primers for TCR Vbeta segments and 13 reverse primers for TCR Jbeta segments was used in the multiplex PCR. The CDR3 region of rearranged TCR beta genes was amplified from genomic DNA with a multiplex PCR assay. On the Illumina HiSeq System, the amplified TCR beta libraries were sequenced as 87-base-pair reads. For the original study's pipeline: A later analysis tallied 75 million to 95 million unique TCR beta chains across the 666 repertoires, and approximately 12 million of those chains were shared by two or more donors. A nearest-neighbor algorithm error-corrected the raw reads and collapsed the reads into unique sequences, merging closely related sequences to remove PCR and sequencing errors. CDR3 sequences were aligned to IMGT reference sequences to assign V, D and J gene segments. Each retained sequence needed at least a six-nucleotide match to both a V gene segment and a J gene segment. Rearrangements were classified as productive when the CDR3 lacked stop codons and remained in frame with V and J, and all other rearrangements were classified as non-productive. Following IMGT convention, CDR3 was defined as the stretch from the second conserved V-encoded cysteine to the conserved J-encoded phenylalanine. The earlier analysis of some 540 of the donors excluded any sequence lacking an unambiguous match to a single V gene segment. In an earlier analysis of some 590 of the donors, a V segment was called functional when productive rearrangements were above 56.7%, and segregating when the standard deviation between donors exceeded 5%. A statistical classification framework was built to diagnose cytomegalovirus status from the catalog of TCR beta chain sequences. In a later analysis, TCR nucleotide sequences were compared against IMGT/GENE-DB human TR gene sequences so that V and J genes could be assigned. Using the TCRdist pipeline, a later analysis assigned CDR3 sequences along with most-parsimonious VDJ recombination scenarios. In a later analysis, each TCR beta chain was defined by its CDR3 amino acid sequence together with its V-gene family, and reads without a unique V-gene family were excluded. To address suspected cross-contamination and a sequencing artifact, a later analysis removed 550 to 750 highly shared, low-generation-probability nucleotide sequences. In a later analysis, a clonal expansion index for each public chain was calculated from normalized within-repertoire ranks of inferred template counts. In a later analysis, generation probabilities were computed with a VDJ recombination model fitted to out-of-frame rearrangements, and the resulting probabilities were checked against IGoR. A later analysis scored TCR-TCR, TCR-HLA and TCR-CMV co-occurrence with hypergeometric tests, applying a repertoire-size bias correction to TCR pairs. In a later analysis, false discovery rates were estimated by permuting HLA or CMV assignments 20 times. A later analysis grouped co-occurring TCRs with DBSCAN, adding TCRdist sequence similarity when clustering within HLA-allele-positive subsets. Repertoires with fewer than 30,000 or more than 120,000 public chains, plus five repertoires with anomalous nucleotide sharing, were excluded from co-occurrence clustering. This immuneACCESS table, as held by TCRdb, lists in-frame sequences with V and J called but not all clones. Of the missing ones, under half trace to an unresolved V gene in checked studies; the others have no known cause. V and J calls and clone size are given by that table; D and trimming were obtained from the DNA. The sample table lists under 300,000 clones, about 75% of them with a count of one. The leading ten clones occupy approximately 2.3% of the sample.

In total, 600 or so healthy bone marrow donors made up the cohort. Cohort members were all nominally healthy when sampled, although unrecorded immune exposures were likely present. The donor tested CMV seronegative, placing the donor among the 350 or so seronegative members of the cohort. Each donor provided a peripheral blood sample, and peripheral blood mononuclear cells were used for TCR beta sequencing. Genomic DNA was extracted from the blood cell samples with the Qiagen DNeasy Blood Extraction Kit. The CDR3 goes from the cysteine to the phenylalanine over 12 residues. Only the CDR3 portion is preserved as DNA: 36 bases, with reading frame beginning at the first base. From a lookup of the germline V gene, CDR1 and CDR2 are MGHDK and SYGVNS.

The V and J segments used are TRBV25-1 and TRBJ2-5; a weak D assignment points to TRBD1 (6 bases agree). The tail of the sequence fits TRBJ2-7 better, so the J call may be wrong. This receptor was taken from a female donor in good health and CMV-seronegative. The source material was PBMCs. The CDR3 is CASSQDSYEQYF. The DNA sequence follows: TGTGCCAGCAGCCAGGACAGCTACGAGCAGTACTTC.